The clone carrying this TCR beta chain was seen a few times. Produced via immunoSEQ multiplex PCR; TCRdb's table is partial and in-frame only. The sample records roughly 560,000 clones, roughly 74% being singletons. This record belongs to a study of shared T cell receptors in the human thymus. The germline V and J ends were trimmed by 5 bases and 2 bases, with 15 bases remaining between them. CDR3 length: 16 residues. CDR1 is LNHDA, CDR2 SQIVND, per germline (reference sequence). These sequences were also reported in another study, on human thymus T cells.

Sequenced input: thymocytes. This TCR was sampled from a boy under three years old with a congenital heart defect. This sequence joins TRBV19 and TRBJ1-4; unclear D gene. CDR3 coding DNA: TGTGCCAGTAGTGGGTTACGCCCCGGGACTAATGAAAAACTGTTTTTT. Translation: CASSGLRPGTNEKLFF.